The sequence of this TCR beta chain was determined in a study of T-cell reconstitution after alpha-beta-depleted transplantation in children. This clonotype appeared a few times. For TCRbeta, the library was prepared with unique molecular identifiers. TCRdb reanalysed the PCR reads using MiXCR and keeps one entry per CDR3 protein. The profile shows some 490,000 distinct CDR3 sequences, about an eighth of them singletons. The TCR comes from a human donor who donated a stem cell graft to a child with combined immunodeficiency. The material sequenced was PBMCs from the stem cell graft donor, taken from the stem cell graft.

CDR3 sequence: CSVGQGGNQPQHF. In DNA form, the CDR3 reads TGCAGCGTAGGACAGGGCGGCAATCAGCCCCAGCATTTT. The V call is TRBV29-1, the J call TRBJ1-5; 8 nucleotides line up with TRBD1. The CDR3 spans 13 residues. The V gene end was trimmed by 6 bases and the J gene end by 2 bases; junction bases not matched to a gene: 3. Germline V lookup: CDR1 SQVTM, CDR2 ANQGSEA.